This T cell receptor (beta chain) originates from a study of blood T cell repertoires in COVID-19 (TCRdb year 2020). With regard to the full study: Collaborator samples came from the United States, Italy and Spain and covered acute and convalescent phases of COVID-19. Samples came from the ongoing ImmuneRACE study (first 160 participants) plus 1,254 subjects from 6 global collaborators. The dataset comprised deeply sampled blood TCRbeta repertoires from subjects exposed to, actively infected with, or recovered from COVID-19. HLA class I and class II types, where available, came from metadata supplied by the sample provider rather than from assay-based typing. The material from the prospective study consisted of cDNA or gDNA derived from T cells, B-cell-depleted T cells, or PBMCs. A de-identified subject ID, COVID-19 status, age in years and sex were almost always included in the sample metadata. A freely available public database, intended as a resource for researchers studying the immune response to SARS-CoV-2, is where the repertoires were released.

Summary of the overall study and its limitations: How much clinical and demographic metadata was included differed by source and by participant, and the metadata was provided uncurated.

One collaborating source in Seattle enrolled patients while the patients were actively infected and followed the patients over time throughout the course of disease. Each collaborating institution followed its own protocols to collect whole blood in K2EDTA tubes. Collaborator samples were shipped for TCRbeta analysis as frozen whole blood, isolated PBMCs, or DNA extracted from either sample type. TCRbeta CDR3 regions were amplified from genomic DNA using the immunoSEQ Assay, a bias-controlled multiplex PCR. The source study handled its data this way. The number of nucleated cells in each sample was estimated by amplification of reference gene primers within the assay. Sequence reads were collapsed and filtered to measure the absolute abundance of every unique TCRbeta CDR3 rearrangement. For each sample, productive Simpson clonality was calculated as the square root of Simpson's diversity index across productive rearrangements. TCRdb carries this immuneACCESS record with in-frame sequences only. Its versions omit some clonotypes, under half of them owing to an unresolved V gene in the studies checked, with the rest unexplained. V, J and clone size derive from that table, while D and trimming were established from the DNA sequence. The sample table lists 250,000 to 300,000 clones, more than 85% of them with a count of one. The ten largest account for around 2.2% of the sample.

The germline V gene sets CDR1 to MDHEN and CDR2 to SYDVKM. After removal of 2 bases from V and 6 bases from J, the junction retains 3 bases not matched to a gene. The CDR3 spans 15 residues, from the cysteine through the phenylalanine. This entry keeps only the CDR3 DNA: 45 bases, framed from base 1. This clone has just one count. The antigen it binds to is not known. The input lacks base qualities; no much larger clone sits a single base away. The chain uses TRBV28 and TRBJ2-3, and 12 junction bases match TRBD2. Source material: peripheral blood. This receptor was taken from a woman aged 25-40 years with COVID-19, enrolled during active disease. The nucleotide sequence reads TGTGCCAGCAGTTTAAGACTAGCGGGAGCCGATACGCAGTATTTT. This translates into CASSLRLAGADTQYF. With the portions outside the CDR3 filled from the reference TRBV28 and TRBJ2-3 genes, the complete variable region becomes DVKVTQSSRYLVKRTGEKVFLECVQDMDHENMFWYRQDPGLGLRLIYFSYDVKMKEKGDIPEGYSVSREKKERFSLILESASTNQTSMYLCASSLRLAGADTQYFGPGTRLTVL.